Listed below are T cell receptor beta chains from one sample, sequenced in a study of T-cell memory formation after mild COVID-19. Using its own MiXCR run on the 5' RACE reads, TCRdb lists one record per CDR3 protein. Of about half a million distinct CDR3 sequences listed, 15% to 20% are singletons. Material for sequencing was PBMCs or a T cell subset sorted from them (not recorded which). The receptors stem from an adult woman who had mild COVID-19 (a few samples of this study predate the infection). Cell type and time point are not known. Each CDR3 is given with its conserved first and last residue. A D gene is named only where the DNA matches it firmly. Clone size appears in some rows only: once, few, many, or a class for an expanded clone.

TRBJ1-2,TRBV6-5,NA,few,CASSYSQSSYGYTF,TGTGCCAGCAGTTACTCACAGAGCTCCTATGGCTACACCTTC
TRBJ1-5,TRBV20-1,NA,NA,CSAAREGMDQPQHF,TGCAGTGCCGCACGGGAGGGAATGGATCAGCCCCAGCATTTT
TRBJ2-1,TRBV14,NA,few,CASSQGRAGAQFF,TGTGCCAGCAGCCAGGGACGGGCCGGTGCGCAGTTCTTC
TRBJ2-7,TRBV7-9,TRBD1,few,CASSNRDRYEQYF,TGTGCCAGCAGCAACCGGGACAGGTACGAGCAGTACTTC
TRBJ1-2,TRBV6-5,NA,few,CASSYSAPALNGHYGYTF,TGTGCCAGCAGTTACTCGGCTCCCGCCCTAAACGGTCACTATGGCTACACCTTC
TRBJ2-3,TRBV11-2,TRBD1,NA,CASSLPRDRGDDTQYF,TGTGCCAGCAGTTTACCCCGGGACAGGGGTGACGATACGCAGTATTTT
TRBJ1-4,TRBV5-5,NA,NA,CASSLSPEKLFF,TGTGCCAGCAGCTTGAGTCCTGAAAAACTGTTTTTT
TRBJ2-6,TRBV5-6,NA,NA,CASSNQQAKTF,TGTGCCAGCAGCAACCAACAGGCCAAGACTTTC
TRBJ2-7,TRBV12-3/TRBV12-4,TRBD1,few,CASSPAGGGSVYEQYF,TGTGCCAGCAGTCCGGCAGGGGGCGGTTCGGTCTACGAGCAGTACTTC
TRBJ2-7,TRBV21-1,NA,NA,CASSTFPGRVTYEQYF,TGTGCCAGCAGCACCTTTCCGGGACGGGTGACCTACGAGCAGTACTTC
TRBJ2-5,TRBV5-1,NA,NA,CASSFTPGHGGGTQYF,TGCGCCAGCAGCTTTACTCCGGGACATGGTGGGGGGACCCAGTACTTC
TRBJ1-3,TRBV12-3/TRBV12-4,NA,NA,CASRPNSSGNTIYF,TGTGCCAGCAGACCCAACAGCTCTGGAAACACCATATATTTT
TRBJ2-1,TRBV20-1,TRBD2,NA,CSAPSGTSYNEQFF,TGCAGTGCCCCGAGCGGGACCTCCTACAATGAGCAGTTCTTC
TRBJ2-7,TRBV20-1,TRBD2,NA,CSARDPLAGDGQYF,TGCAGTGCTAGGGACCCACTAGCGGGAGATGGGCAGTACTTC
TRBJ2-7,TRBV7-2,NA,NA,CASSLDPPGAAQYF,TGTGCCAGCAGCTTAGATCCCCCGGGAGCGGCGCAGTACTTC
TRBJ1-1,TRBV6-5,NA,NA,CASSPQTGIGNTEAFF,TGTGCCAGCAGTCCCCAAACAGGGATAGGCAACACTGAAGCTTTCTTT
TRBJ2-1,TRBV19,NA,NA,CASSREGGDSVEQFF,TGTGCCAGTAGTCGGGAAGGGGGAGACAGTGTTGAGCAGTTCTTC
TRBJ1-3,TRBV6-1,NA,NA,CASSEATGNTIYF,TGTGCCAGCAGTGAAGCGACTGGAAACACCATATATTTT
TRBJ2-1,TRBV5-1,TRBD2,NA,CGSSSGGGSYNEQFF,TGCGGCAGCAGCTCCGGGGGGGGGTCCTACAATGAGCAGTTCTTC
TRBJ2-1,TRBV30,TRBD2,few,CAWSVAGGLNEQFF,TGTGCCTGGAGTGTAGCGGGGGGGCTTAATGAGCAGTTCTTC
TRBJ2-1,TRBV7-9,TRBD1,NA,CASSHTGTGFGEQFF,TGTGCCAGCAGCCACACCGGGACAGGGTTTGGTGAGCAGTTCTTC
TRBJ2-1,TRBV12-3/TRBV12-4,TRBD2,many,CASSPSGGFREQFF,TGTGCCAGCAGCCCCAGCGGGGGATTCAGGGAGCAGTTCTTC
TRBJ2-4,TRBV6-1,NA,few,CASRPTSWAIQYF,TGTGCCAGCAGGCCGACTAGTTGGGCCATTCAGTACTTC
TRBJ1-1,TRBV7-9,TRBD1,few,CASSHDRVATEAFF,TGTGCCAGCAGCCACGACAGGGTGGCCACTGAAGCTTTCTTT
TRBJ2-1,TRBV24-1,NA,NA,CATSDLLGGNEQFF,TGTGCCACCAGTGATTTACTTGGGGGTAATGAGCAGTTCTTC
TRBJ2-1,TRBV6-4,NA,few,CASSDGIAVNEQFF,TGTGCCAGCAGTGACGGGATAGCAGTCAATGAGCAGTTCTTC
TRBJ2-1,TRBV5-6,TRBD2,NA,CASSPGPSGGAPYNEQFF,TGTGCCAGCAGTCCGGGACCTAGCGGGGGGGCCCCATACAATGAGCAGTTCTTC
TRBJ1-3,TRBV7-8,NA,few,CASSRTSLRGSGNTIYF,TGTGCCAGCAGCCGGACATCCCTGAGGGGGTCTGGAAACACCATATATTTT
TRBJ2-7,TRBV5-5,NA,few,CASSWMGSQQYF,TGTGCCAGCAGCTGGATGGGTAGTCAGCAGTACTTC
TRBJ2-1,TRBV29-1,NA,few,CSVEQGGSYNEQFF,TGCAGCGTTGAACAGGGGGGATCCTACAATGAGCAGTTCTTC
TRBJ2-7,TRBV12-3/TRBV12-4,TRBD2,NA,CASSKGLAGSYEQYF,TGTGCCAGCAGTAAAGGACTAGCGGGGTCCTACGAGCAGTACTTC
TRBJ1-2,TRBV6-4,TRBD1,NA,CASSGDRAEGYTF,TGTGCCAGCAGCGGGGACAGGGCGGAGGGCTACACCTTC
TRBJ2-3,TRBV12-3/TRBV12-4,NA,NA,CASSLAGISTDTQYF,TGTGCCAGCAGTTTAGCGGGGATATCCACAGATACGCAGTATTTT
TRBJ2-3,TRBV6-2/TRBV6-3,NA,NA,CASSYAPTADTQYF,TGTGCCAGCAGTTACGCTCCAACCGCGGATACGCAGTATTTT
TRBJ2-3,TRBV20-1,NA,few,CSARDWGGRVVVDTQYF,TGCAGTGCTAGAGATTGGGGGGGGCGTGTCGTCGTAGATACGCAGTATTTT
TRBJ2-1,TRBV7-9,NA,NA,CASSSLSNEQFF,TGTGCCAGCAGCTCGCTCAGCAATGAGCAGTTCTTC
TRBJ2-1,TRBV5-1,NA,many,CASSLGQVSYNEQFF,TGCGCCAGCAGCTTGGGACAGGTATCCTACAATGAGCAGTTCTTC
TRBJ2-5,TRBV5-1,NA,many,CASSLGRQETQYF,TGCGCCAGCAGCTTGGGGCGTCAAGAGACCCAGTACTTC
TRBJ2-3,TRBV5-1,NA,few,CASRAADTPTDTQYF,TGCGCCAGCAGGGCCGCGGACACGCCCACAGATACGCAGTATTTT
TRBJ2-3,TRBV24-1,TRBD1,few,CATSDPGTGPSATQYF,TGTGCCACCAGTGACCCCGGGACAGGGCCCTCGGCGACGCAGTATTTT
TRBJ2-1,TRBV20-1,NA,NA,CSAQGGGVYNEQFF,TGCAGTGCTCAGGGCGGCGGGGTCTACAATGAGCAGTTCTTC
TRBJ2-1,TRBV10-3,TRBD2,few,CAISTGTSGGGYNEQFF,TGTGCCATCAGTACCGGGACTAGCGGGGGGGGTTACAATGAGCAGTTCTTC
TRBJ2-1,TRBV24-1,TRBD2,few,CATSDPGTSGREQFF,TGTGCCACCAGTGATCCCGGGACTAGCGGCCGTGAGCAGTTCTTC
TRBJ2-5,TRBV7-2,NA,NA,CASSPGTQWTQYF,TGTGCCAGCAGCCCAGGCACCCAGTGGACCCAGTACTTC
TRBJ2-1,TRBV7-9,TRBD1,few,CASSLEGQGDYDEQFF,TGTGCCAGCAGCTTGGAGGGACAGGGGGATTATGATGAGCAGTTCTTC
TRBJ2-7,TRBV10-3,NA,few,CAISESRGAREWTNYEQYF,TGTGCCATCAGTGAGTCTAGGGGGGCTAGGGAGTGGACTAACTACGAGCAGTACTTC
TRBJ2-3,TRBV19,TRBD2,NA,CASRELAGDIDTQYF,TGTGCCAGTAGGGAACTAGCGGGAGATATAGATACGCAGTATTTT
TRBJ1-1,TRBV7-2,NA,few,CARVGRPTEAFF,TGTGCCAGGGTGGGCAGACCTACTGAAGCTTTCTTT
TRBJ2-7,TRBV7-2,NA,NA,CASSPIPAEAYEQYF,TGTGCCAGCAGCCCTATCCCGGCCGAAGCCTACGAGCAGTACTTC
TRBJ2-7,TRBV7-2,TRBD1,NA,CASSLDRGLSYEQYF,TGTGCCAGCAGCTTGGACAGGGGGCTCTCCTACGAGCAGTACTTC
TRBJ1-2,TRBV7-9,TRBD1,NA,CASIGTDNYGYTF,TGTGCCAGCATCGGGACAGACAACTATGGCTACACCTTC
TRBJ1-1,TRBV19,NA,many,CASSINMDTEAFF,TGTGCCAGTAGTATCAATATGGACACTGAAGCTTTCTTT
TRBJ2-3,TRBV11-3,NA,NA,CASSFGGGDTQYF,TGTGCCAGCAGCTTCGGGGGCGGGGATACGCAGTATTTT
TRBJ2-7,TRBV9,TRBD2,NA,CASSASGTSYEQYF,TGTGCCAGCAGCGCGAGCGGGACCTCCTACGAGCAGTACTTC